The TCR beta chain under discussion was sequenced for a study of shared clonotypes between healthy human individuals. Of note for this clone: Other nucleotide sequences from this sample produce the same CDR3.

This table comes from immunoSEQ multiplex PCR, and its TCRdb copy is limited to in-frame clones, with some not included. The sample lists approximately 2.4 million clones, almost 96% occurring once. This CDR3 spans 13 amino acids. Germline V gene data show CDR1 as SGHTA and CDR2 as FQGNSA. Trimming stripped 3 bases from V and 3 bases from J, with 9 bases between. The rearrangement joins TRBV7-2 to TRBJ2-7, with D perhaps TRBD1 (6 bases). The sequence came from a man aged 18 to 35 in good health. Source material: naive CD4+ T cells sorted from blood. Regarding subset: CD45RA+ positively selected. The CDR3 spells CASSLDRFYEQYF. DNA for the CDR3: TGTGCCAGCAGCTTGGACAGATTCTACGAGCAGTACTTC.